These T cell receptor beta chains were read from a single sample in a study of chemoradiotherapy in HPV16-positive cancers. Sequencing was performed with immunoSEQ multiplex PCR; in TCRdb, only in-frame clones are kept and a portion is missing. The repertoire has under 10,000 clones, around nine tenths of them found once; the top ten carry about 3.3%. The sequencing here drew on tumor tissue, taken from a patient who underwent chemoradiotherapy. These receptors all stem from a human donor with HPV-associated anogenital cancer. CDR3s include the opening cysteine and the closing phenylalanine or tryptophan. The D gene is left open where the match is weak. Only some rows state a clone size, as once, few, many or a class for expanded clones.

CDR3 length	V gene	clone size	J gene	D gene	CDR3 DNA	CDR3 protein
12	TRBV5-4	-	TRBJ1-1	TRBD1	TGTGCCAGCAGCTACGGGACAGGGGACGCTTTCTTT	CASSYGTGDAFF
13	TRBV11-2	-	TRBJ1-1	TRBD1	TGTGCCAGCAGCTCCCTTACACAGGGGAAAGCTTTCTTT	CASSSLTQGKAFF
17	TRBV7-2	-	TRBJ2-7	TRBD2	TGTGCCAGCAGCCACCAAGCCATAGCGGGGGGCTCCTACGAGCAGTACTTC	CASSHQAIAGGSYEQYF
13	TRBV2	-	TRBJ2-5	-	TGTGCCAGCAGTGGAGGAGTTGGAGAGACCCAGTACTTC	CASSGGVGETQYF
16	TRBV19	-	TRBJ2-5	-	TGTGCCAGTAGGGGACAATCGACTGGGGAGCAAGAGACCCAGTACTTC	CASRGQSTGEQETQYF
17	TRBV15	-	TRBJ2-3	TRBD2	TGTGCCACCAGCAGAGATGCGGCAGCGGGAGGTGTAGATACGCAGTATTTT	CATSRDAAAGGVDTQYF
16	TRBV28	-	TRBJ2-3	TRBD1	TGTGCCAGCAGTTCCAGCCGGGACAGGATCACAGATACGCAGTATTTT	CASSSSRDRITDTQYF
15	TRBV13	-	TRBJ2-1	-	TGTGCCAGCAGCTCAGGACGGTATGCCTACAATGAGCAGTTCTTC	CASSSGRYAYNEQFF
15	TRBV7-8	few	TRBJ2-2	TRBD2	TGTGCCAGCAGCTGGGGGGGGGCGAACACCGGGGAGCTGTTTTTT	CASSWGGANTGELFF
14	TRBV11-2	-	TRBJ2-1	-	TGTGCCACCGGCAGGGATCTCACCTACAATGAGCAGTTCTTC	CATGRDLTYNEQFF
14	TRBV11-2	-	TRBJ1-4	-	TGTGCCAGCAGCCTAGTGGACGGGAATGAAAAACTGTTTTTT	CASSLVDGNEKLFF
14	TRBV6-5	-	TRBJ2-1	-	TGTGCCAGCAGACCACAGGGGGGGCACAGTGAGCAGTTCTTC	CASRPQGGHSEQFF
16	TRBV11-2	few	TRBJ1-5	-	TGTGCCAGCAGCCCCTGGGGCGACAGCGTAAATCAGGCCCAGCATTTT	CASSPWGDSVNQAQHF
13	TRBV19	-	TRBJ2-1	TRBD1	TGTGCCAGTAGCGACCCGACAGGGGTAGAGCAGTTCTTC	CASSDPTGVEQFF
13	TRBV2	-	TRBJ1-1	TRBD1	TGTGCCAGCAGTGGGGACAGGAACACTGAAGCTTTCTTT	CASSGDRNTEAFF
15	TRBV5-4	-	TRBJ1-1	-	TGTGCCAGCAGCAACGCTGACGGGGAAGGGGCTGAAGCTTTCTTT	CASSNADGEGAEAFF
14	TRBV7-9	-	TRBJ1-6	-	TGTGCCAGCAGCTTCGACGGGAGAAGTTCACCCCTCCACTTT	CASSFDGRSSPLHF
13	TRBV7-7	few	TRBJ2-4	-	TGTGCTAGCAGCAATACCCCCAATGGCATTCAGTACTTC	CASSNTPNGIQYF
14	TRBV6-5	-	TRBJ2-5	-	TGTGCCAGCAGTTCCCGCCTAGCAAGGGAGACCCAGTACTTC	CASSSRLARETQYF
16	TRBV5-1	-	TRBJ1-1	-	TGCGCCAGCAGCTTGGATCCGCCAGGGTCGAACACTGAAGCTTTCTTT	CASSLDPPGSNTEAFF
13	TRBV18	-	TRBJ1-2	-	TGTGCCAGCTCACCACCGGCAGAATATGGCTACACCTTC	CASSPPAEYGYTF
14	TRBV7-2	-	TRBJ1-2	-	TGTGCCAGCAGCTTAGGAATAGGGAACTATGGCTACACCTTC	CASSLGIGNYGYTF
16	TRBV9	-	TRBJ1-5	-	TGTGCCAGCAGCGGGGGTATTGGGGACGGCAATCAGCCCCAGCATTTT	CASSGGIGDGNQPQHF
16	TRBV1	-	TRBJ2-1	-	TGCACCAGCAGCCTCTTAGGACTAGCGAATTACAATGAGCAGTTCTTC	CTSSLLGLANYNEQFF
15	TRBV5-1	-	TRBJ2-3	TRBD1	TGCGCCAGCCTTGACCCGGGACAGGGGGCAAATACGCAGTATTTT	CASLDPGQGANTQYF
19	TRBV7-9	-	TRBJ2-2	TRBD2	TGTGCCAGCAGCCTCAGAACGGGACTAGCGGTTTTCAACACCGGGGAGCTGTTTTTT	CASSLRTGLAVFNTGELFF
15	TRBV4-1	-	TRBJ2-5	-	TGCGCCAGCAGCCATCAAAAGAGCAGCGAGGAGACCCAGTACTTC	CASSHQKSSEETQYF
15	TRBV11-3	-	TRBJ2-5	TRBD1	TGTGCCAGCAGCGCAGGACAGGCAAACCAAGAGACCCAGTACTTC	CASSAGQANQETQYF
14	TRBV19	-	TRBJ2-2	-	TGTGCCAGTAGTATGGGTTCCGACACCGGGGAGCTGTTTTTT	CASSMGSDTGELFF
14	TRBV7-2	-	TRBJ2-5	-	TGTGCCAGCAGCGACCCGGACAGACAAGAGACCCAGTACTTC	CASSDPDRQETQYF
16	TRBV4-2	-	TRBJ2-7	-	TGTGCCAGCAGCCAAGATGAAGAAGGGTTACCCTACGAGCAGTACTTC	CASSQDEEGLPYEQYF
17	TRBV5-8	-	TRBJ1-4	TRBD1	TGTGCCAGCAGCTTGTCATTCGGAGGACAGGGGAATGAAAAACTGTTTTTT	CASSLSFGGQGNEKLFF
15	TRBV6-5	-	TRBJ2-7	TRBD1	TGTGCCAGCAGTCGACAACCGGGACAGGGGACCGAGCAGTACTTC	CASSRQPGQGTEQYF
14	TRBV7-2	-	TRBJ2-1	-	TGTGCCAGCAGGGACGCGAGCTCCTACAATGAGCAGTTCTTC	CASRDASSYNEQFF
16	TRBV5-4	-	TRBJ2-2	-	TGTGCCAGCAGCCAGACCGGGACAATCAGATACGGGGAGCTGTTTTTT	CASSQTGTIRYGELFF
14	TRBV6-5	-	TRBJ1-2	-	TGTGCCACCACCTCAACCCAGGGACGATATGGCTACACCTTC	CATTSTQGRYGYTF
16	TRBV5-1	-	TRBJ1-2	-	TGCGCCAGCAGCCCGATCGGGGGGCCCGCTAACTATGGCTACACCTTC	CASSPIGGPANYGYTF
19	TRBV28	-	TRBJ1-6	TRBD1	TGTGCCAGCAGTGCGATTCCGGGACAGGCCATCACCTATAATTCACCCCTCCACTTT	CASSAIPGQAITYNSPLHF
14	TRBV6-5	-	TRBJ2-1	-	TGTGCCAGCAGTTACTCGTTTAGCCAGAATGAGCAGTTCTTC	CASSYSFSQNEQFF
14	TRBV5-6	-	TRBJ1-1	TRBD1	TGTGCCAGCACCGAGGTGGACAGGGTCACTGAAGCTTTCTTT	CASTEVDRVTEAFF
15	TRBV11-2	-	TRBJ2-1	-	TGTGCCAGCAGCGCAGCGCTGAGCTCCTACAATGAGCAGTTCTTC	CASSAALSSYNEQFF
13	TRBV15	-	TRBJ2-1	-	TGTGCCACCAGCAGGCTGTGGGGCTATGAGCAGTTCTTC	CATSRLWGYEQFF
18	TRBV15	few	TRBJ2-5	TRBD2	TGTGCCACCAGCGGGAATGTACCGGGACTAGCGGGACAAGAGACCCAGTACTTC	CATSGNVPGLAGQETQYF
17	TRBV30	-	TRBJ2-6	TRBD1	TGTGCCTGGTTCCCGGGACAGTATAGCTCTGGGGCCAACGTCCTGACTTTC	CAWFPGQYSSGANVLTF
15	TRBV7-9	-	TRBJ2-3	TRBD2	TGTGCCAGCAGCTTAGCGCGCGGGAGGACAGATACGCAGTATTTT	CASSLARGRTDTQYF
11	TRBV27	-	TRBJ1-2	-	TGTGCCAGCAGTGGGGGCGATGGCTACACCTTC	CASSGGDGYTF
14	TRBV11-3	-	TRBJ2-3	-	TGTGCCAGCAGCACAGACAGGTACACAGATACGCAGTATTTT	CASSTDRYTDTQYF
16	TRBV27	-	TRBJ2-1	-	TGTGCCAGCAGTCCCCTTGGGGTAGCGAGTGGGAATGAGCAGTTCTTC	CASSPLGVASGNEQFF
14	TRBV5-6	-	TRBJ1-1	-	TGTGCCAGCAGCCCGGGACGCGCGGGAATGGGAGCTTTCTTT	CASSPGRAGMGAFF
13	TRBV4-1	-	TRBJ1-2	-	TGCGCCAGCAGCCCCGGACTGAACTATGGCTACACCTTC	CASSPGLNYGYTF
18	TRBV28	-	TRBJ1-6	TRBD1	TGTGCCAGCAGTTTATTCGGGACAGGCTGGGGTAGAAATTCACCCCTCCACTTT	CASSLFGTGWGRNSPLHF
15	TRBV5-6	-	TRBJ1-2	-	TGTGCCAGCAGCTTGGGGCAGCAATACAACTATGGCTACACCTTC	CASSLGQQYNYGYTF
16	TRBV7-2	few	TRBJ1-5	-	TGTGCCAGCAGCTTAGTGTGGGGGAGAAGCAATCAGCCCCAGCATTTT	CASSLVWGRSNQPQHF